Sequencing of this TCR beta chain was carried out in a study of T cells expressing NK-cell markers. Whole-study context: It was sorted CD3+CD56-NKG2C+, CD3+CD56+NKG2C- and CD3+CD56+NKG2C+ T cells that provided the TCR beta repertoires. Findings of the study overall: The HCMV specificity of the expanded NKG2C+ T cell clones stayed unresolved. For four donors, these clonotypes were likewise the leading ones in the CD3+CD56-NKG2C+ fraction.

For TCR beta, cDNA was produced by 5'RACE template switching with UMIs. TCRdb processed the 5' RACE reads again and assigns one entry to each CDR3 protein, with no DNA. The sample includes 350,000 to 400,000 distinct CDR3 sequences. The CDR3 totals 13 residues. The germline V gene encodes CDR1 SQVTM and CDR2 ANQGSEA. As for this clonotype: Its antigen remains unidentified.

The chain combines TRBV29-1 with TRBJ1-1; the D call from TCRdb, TRBD1, cannot be confirmed without DNA. This TCR was sampled from a woman aged 50 to 60 in good health. Sample: blood T cells: a sorted CD56 or NKG2C T cell subset, CD4+ or CD8+ T cells, or bulk PBMC T cells (not recorded which). CDR3 sequence: CSVELRGGVRAFF.